This section outlines one T cell receptor (beta chain) sequence together with its context. The data derive from a study of blood T cell repertoires in COVID-19. At the level of the study: PBMCs, B-cell-depleted T cells, or T cells provided the cDNA or gDNA that made up the material.

CDR3 length: 14 residues. The V gene's germline CDR1 is KGHSH and CDR2 LQKENI. The germline V and J ends were trimmed by 3 bases and 2 bases, with 10 bases remaining between them. Clones were read by immunoSEQ multiplex PCR, and TCRdb kept only the in-frame ones, dropping some. This sample carries about 65,000 clones, roughly 82% of them seen once, and the ten largest clones take about 40%. Source material: peripheral blood. This receptor was identified in a human donor in a cohort sampled during active COVID-19. The chain employs TRBV18 and TRBJ2-5, with D tentatively TRBD1 (6 bases). This CDR3 reads CASSPSRGQETQYF. CDR3 bases: TGTGCCAGCTCACCGTCCAGGGGACAAGAGACCCAGTACTTC.